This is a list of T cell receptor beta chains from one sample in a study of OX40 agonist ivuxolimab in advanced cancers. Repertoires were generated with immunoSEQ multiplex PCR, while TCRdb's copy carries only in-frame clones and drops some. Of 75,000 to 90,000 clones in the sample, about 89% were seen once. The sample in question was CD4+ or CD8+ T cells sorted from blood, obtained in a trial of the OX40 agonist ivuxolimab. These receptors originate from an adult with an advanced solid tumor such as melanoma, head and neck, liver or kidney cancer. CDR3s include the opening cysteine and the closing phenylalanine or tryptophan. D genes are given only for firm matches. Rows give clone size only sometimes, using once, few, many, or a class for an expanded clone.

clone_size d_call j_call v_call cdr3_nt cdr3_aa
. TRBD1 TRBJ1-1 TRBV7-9 TGTGCCAGCAGCATTGACAGGGAGGGAGCTTTCTTT CASSIDREGAFF
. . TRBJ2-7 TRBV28 TGTGCCAGCAGTTTAAGGCGGGGTCCCTACGAGCAGTACTTC CASSLRRGPYEQYF
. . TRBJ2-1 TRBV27 TGTGCCAGCAGTTTATCTCTGAACAATGAGCAGTTCTTC CASSLSLNNEQFF
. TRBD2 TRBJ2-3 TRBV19 TGTGCCAGTAGTAGGCTAGCGGCGATCACAGATACGCAGTATTTT CASSRLAAITDTQYF
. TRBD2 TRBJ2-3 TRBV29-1 TGCAGCGTTGAAAAAGCTAGCGGTAACACAGATACGCAGTATTTT CSVEKASGNTDTQYF
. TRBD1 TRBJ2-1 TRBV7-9 TGTGCCAGCAGCACCGGGACAGGTATCAATGAGCAGTTCTTC CASSTGTGINEQFF
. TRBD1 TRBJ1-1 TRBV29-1 TGCAGCGTTGAAGATCTCCGACAGGGGAGGCCTACCACTGAAGCTTTCTTT CSVEDLRQGRPTTEAFF
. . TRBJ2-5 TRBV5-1 TGCGCCAGCAGCACGGACGGACAAGAGACCCAGTACTTC CASSTDGQETQYF
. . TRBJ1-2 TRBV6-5 TGTGCCAGCAGTTACTTGGACAGTGAAGGCTACACCTTC CASSYLDSEGYTF
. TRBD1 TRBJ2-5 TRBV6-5 TGTGCCAGCAGTTACGTGGGGACAGAAGAGACCCAGTACTTC CASSYVGTEETQYF
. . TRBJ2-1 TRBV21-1 TGTGCCAGCAACACTAGCGGGAGATCCTACAATGAGCAGTTCTTC CASNTSGRSYNEQFF
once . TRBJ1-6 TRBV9 TGTGCCAGCAGCGTAGCTCAGGTATCACCCCTCCACTTT CASSVAQVSPLHF
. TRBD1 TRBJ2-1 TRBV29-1 TGCAGCGCCGTGAGACAGGGCCACAATGAGCAGTTCTTC CSAVRQGHNEQFF
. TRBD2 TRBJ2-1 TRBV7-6 TGTGCCAGCAGCTTACGGGGGGGCCTCAATGAGCAGTTCTTC CASSLRGGLNEQFF
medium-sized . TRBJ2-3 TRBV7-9 TGTGCCAGCAGCGGCGTCCGGGCGGATCAAAGGGGTAGCACAGATACGCAGTATTTT CASSGVRADQRGSTDTQYF
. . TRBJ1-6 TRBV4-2 TGTGCCAGCAGCCCCCAAGGGTACCTTAATTCACCCCTCCACTTT CASSPQGYLNSPLHF